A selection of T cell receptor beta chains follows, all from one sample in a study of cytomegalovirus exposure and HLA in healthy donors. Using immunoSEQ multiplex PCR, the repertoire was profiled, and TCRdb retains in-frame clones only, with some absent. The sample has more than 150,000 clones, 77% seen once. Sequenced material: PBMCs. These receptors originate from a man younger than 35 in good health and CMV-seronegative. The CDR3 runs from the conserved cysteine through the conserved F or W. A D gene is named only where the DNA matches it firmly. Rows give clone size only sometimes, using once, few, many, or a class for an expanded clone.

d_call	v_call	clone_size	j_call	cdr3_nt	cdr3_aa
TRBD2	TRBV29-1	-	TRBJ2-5	TGCAGCGTTGGACTAGCGGGAGTCGTATTTGAGACCCAGTACTTC	CSVGLAGVVFETQYF
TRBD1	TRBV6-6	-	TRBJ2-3	TGTGCCAGCAACCCCGGGACAGGGGGCAAGAATACGCAGTATTTT	CASNPGTGGKNTQYF
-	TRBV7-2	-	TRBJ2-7	TGTGCCAGCCGCGGGCCTTGGAGCTCCTACGAGCAGTACTTC	CASRGPWSSYEQYF
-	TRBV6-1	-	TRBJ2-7	TGTGCCAGCAGCAAGGACAGAGGTTCCTACGAGCAGTACTTC	CASSKDRGSYEQYF
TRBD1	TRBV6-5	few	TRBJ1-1	TGTGCCAGCAGTTACTCCGACAGGGTTGAAGCTTTCTTT	CASSYSDRVEAFF
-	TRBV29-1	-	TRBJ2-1	TGCAGCGGAGTAGACAGTGGGACCTACAATGAGCAGTTCTTC	CSGVDSGTYNEQFF
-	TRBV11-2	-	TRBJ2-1	TGTGCCAGCAGCTCTCGGAGTTCCTACAATGAGCAGTTCTTC	CASSSRSSYNEQFF
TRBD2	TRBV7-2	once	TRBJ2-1	TGTGCCAGCAGCTTCCGGACTAGCGGGAGGGCAGGCAATGAGCAGTTCTTC	CASSFRTSGRAGNEQFF
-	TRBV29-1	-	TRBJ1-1	TGCAGCGTTGAAGAGGGGACTCGTGAAGCTTTCTTT	CSVEEGTREAFF
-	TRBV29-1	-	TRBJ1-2	TGCAGCGTACAGCGGGGTCTCTATGGCTACACCTTC	CSVQRGLYGYTF
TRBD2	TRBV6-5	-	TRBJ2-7	TGTGCCAGCGCGTTGGTAGCGGGGTCTCTCGAGCAGTACTTC	CASALVAGSLEQYF
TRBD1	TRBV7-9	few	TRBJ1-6	TGTGCCAGCAGGGAGACAGGGGGTAATTCACCCCTCCACTTT	CASRETGGNSPLHF
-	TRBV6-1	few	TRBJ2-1	TGTGCCAGCAGAGAGTCTAGCTCGAGGCACAATGAGCAGTTCTTC	CASRESSSRHNEQFF
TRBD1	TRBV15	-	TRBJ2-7	TGTGCCACCAGCAGAGAAACGCGGACAGGGAACCACGAGCAGTACTTC	CATSRETRTGNHEQYF
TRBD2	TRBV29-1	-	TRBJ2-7	TGCAGCGTGGACACCGGGACTAGCGGACTACGTGAGCAGTACTTC	CSVDTGTSGLREQYF
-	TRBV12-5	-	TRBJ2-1	TGTGCTAGTGCCTTCCAGGACAGCGAGCAGTTCTTC	CASAFQDSEQFF
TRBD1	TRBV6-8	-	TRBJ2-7	TGTGCCAGCAGCCGCCCGGGACAGGGGGCCTACGAGCAGTACTTC	CASSRPGQGAYEQYF
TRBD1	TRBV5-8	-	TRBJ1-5	TGTGCCAGCAGTCCGGGACAGGGGCTCCTGAGCAATCAGCCCCAGCATTTT	CASSPGQGLLSNQPQHF
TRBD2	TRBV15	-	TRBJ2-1	TGTGCCACCAGCACACGACTAGCGGGGACCAAGGATGAGCAGTTCTTC	CATSTRLAGTKDEQFF
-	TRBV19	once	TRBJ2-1	TGTGCCAGTAGTATCAGGACGCGGGATAACAATGAGCAGTTCTTC	CASSIRTRDNNEQFF
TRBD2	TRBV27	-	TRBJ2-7	TGTGCCAGCAGTTTGACTAGCGGGGCGTACGAGCAGTACTTC	CASSLTSGAYEQYF
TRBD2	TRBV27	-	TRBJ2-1	TGTGCCAGCAGTATAATGGGGACTAGCGGACCTTGGGATGAGCAGTTCTTC	CASSIMGTSGPWDEQFF
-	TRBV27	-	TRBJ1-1	TGTGCCAGCAGTTTCCGCCGGCGGAAGACGGGAAACACTGAAGCTTTCTTT	CASSFRRRKTGNTEAFF